A single sample is the source of the 16 T cell receptor beta chains below, sequenced in a study of radiation and T cells in renal cell carcinoma. Time point described: blood 4 weeks post-SBRT, at nephrectomy. Treatment meaning: 15 Gy SBRT to primary tumor, nephrectomy 4 weeks later. Method: immunoSEQ multiplex PCR; TCRdb's copy keeps in-frame clones and lacks some. This sample has around 77,000 clones, with 83% found just once. Source: blood, taken from a patient whose treatment included radiotherapy and nephrectomy. The receptors were gathered from an older woman with renal cell carcinoma.

This clone has a single count. The chain has TRBV7-2 and TRBJ2-5; no clear D gene. Trimming removed 1 base from V and 0 bases from J, with 12 bases in between. Germline lookup yields CDR1 SGHTA and CDR2 FQGNSA. The CDR3 runs 16 residues. DNA of the CDR3: TGTGCCAGCAGCTTAGGCCAAGCACCGTACCAAGAGACCCAGTACTTC. It specifies CASSLGQAPYQETQYF.

The rearrangement uses TRBV7-9 and TRBJ2-1; D remains unclear. Trimming took 0 bases from V and 4 from J, leaving 7 bases between them. Germline CDR1 is SEHNR and CDR2 is FQNEAQ (reference sequence). The CDR3 has 14 amino acids. The CDR3: CASSLAERYNEQFF. CDR3 DNA sequence: TGTGCCAGCAGCTTAGCGGAGAGGTACAATGAGCAGTTCTTC.

This clone has only one observation. This sequence joins TRBV7-3 and TRBJ1-3, with a tentative D call TRBD1 (5 bases). CDR1 is SGHTA, CDR2 FQGTGA, per germline. The CDR3 contains 13 residues. The V end was cut by 2 bases, the J end by 4 bases, with 6 bases between. The CDR3, as DNA: TGTGCCAGCAGCTTAGGGACGGGAAACACCATATATTTT. Protein: CASSLGTGNTIYF.

Points on this clone: Distinct nucleotide sequences in the sample also encode this CDR3. The CDR3 loop reads CASSPGQGPDTQYF. The DNA for the CDR3 is TGTGCCAGCAGCCCCGGACAGGGGCCAGATACGCAGTATTTT. The V call is TRBV7-2, the J call TRBJ2-3, with 9 bases fitting TRBD1. V lost 5 bases, J lost 4 bases, and 4 bases stayed unmatched. CDR1 is SGHTA, CDR2 FQGNSA, per germline. The CDR3 runs to 14 residues. The full variable domain, in which reference TRBV7-2 and TRBJ2-3 provide the parts outside the CDR3, is GAGVSQSPSNKVTEKGKDVELRCDPISGHTALYWYRQSLGQGLEFLIYFQGNSAPDKSGLPSDRFSAERTGGSVSTLTIQRTQQEDSAVYLCASSPGQGPDTQYFGPGTRLTVL.

The chain links TRBV18 to TRBJ2-7; 7 nucleotides line up with TRBD2. This CDR3 comprises 14 residues. Trimming cost V 4 bases and J 1 base; bases outside gene matches: 4. Germline assignment: CDR1 KGHSH and CDR2 LQKENI. This chain's CDR3 is CASSLGGTSYEQYF. In nucleotides, the CDR3 is TGTGCCAGCTCACTGGGGGGGACGTCCTACGAGCAGTACTTC.

This clone appeared a few times. CDR3 sequence (DNA): TGTGCCAGCAGCAACAGGGGCTATAATTCACCCCTCCACTTT. Its translation: CASSNRGYNSPLHF. This chain connects TRBV28 to TRBJ1-6; TRBD1 matches 7 bases. The CDR3 is 14 residues long. J lost 3 bases, V lost 6 bases, and 2 bases had no gene match. Germline CDR1 is MDHEN and CDR2 is SYDVKM.

The V call is TRBV4-1, the J call TRBJ1-1; TRBD1 matches 10 bases. The CDR3 length is 15 residues. Germline V gives CDR1 MGHRA, CDR2 YSYEKL. Unmatched junction bases numbered 2, after V lost 4 bases and J lost 0 bases. DNA for the CDR3: TGCGCCAGCAGCCTGACAGGGGGCCTGAACACTGAAGCTTTCTTT. Amino acid sequence: CASSLTGGLNTEAFF.

J is TRBJ2-1 and V is TRBV12-5, with unresolved D. The germline CDR1 and CDR2 sequences are LGHNT and FRNRAP. The CDR3 runs 13 residues. Trimming took off 1 base at V and 4 bases at J, with 5 bases between the two ends. The CDR3 DNA reads as TGTGCTAGTGGTTTGGGTATGTACAATGAGCAGTTCTTC. It yields the protein CASGLGMYNEQFF.

The chain couples TRBV28 to TRBJ1-2; D is possibly TRBD1 (6 bases). CDR3 length equals 14 residues. Trimming shortened V by 6 bases and J by 8 bases, and 19 bases separated the two germline ends. Germline values: CDR1 MDHEN, CDR2 SYDVKM. CDR3 nucleotide sequence: TGTGCCAGCAGGCTAGGACAGTTCCAAGTGGGCTACACCTTC. This gives the protein CASRLGQFQVGYTF.

This rearrangement joins TRBV11-2 to TRBJ2-1; D perhaps matches TRBD2 (5 bases). The CDR3 totals 13 residues. CDR1 is SGHAT and CDR2 is FQNNGV in the germline V gene. Deletions cut 3 bases from V and 5 bases from J, with 8 bases between. As DNA, the CDR3 is TGTGCCAGCAGCTTCGGGCGGGACAATGAGCAGTTCTTC. Translation: CASSFGRDNEQFF.

The count of this clone is one. J is TRBJ2-5 and V is TRBV6-5; D tentatively fits TRBD1 or TRBD2 (5 bases each). Judging by the DNA end, TRBJ2-7 fits better; the J call may be wrong. The CDR3 covers 14 residues. The germline V gene encodes CDR1 MNHEY and CDR2 SVGAGI. The CDR3 DNA reads TGTGCCAGCAGTTTTCAGGGTGGGGGCTACGAGCAGTACTTC. It encodes CASSFQGGGYEQYF.

The V call is TRBV6-5, the J call TRBJ1-2; 9 bases match TRBD1. The CDR3 sequence is 15 residues long. V shed 6 bases and J 6 bases; nucleotides not matched to a gene: 11. Germline V gene lookup returns CDR1 MNHEY and CDR2 SVGAGI. CDR3 protein: CASSPRTGTGNGYTF. The CDR3, as DNA: TGTGCCAGCAGCCCCCGGACCGGGACAGGGAATGGCTACACCTTC.

This chain links TRBV30 with TRBJ1-2, with D perhaps matching TRBD1 (5 bases). Germline assignment: CDR1 GTSNPN and CDR2 SVGIG (reference sequence). The CDR3 contains 13 residues. Trimming stripped 1 base from V and 8 bases from J, with 14 bases between. The CDR3 bases are TGTGCCTGGAGTGAAGGGAGTCAGGGCGGCTACACCTTC. This gives the protein CAWSEGSQGGYTF.

The chain employs TRBV29-1 and TRBJ1-1; 9 nucleotides line up with TRBD1. CDR3 length: 13 amino acids. Germline values: CDR1 SQVTM, CDR2 ANQGSEA. V shed 5 bases, J shed 4 bases, and the junction held 5 bases outside the gene matches. CDR3 in DNA: TGCAGCGTTTACAGGGGGCGGAGCACTGAAGCTTTCTTT. Its protein product is CSVYRGRSTEAFF. Variable domain in full (rest from reference TRBV29-1 and TRBJ1-1): SAVISQKPSRDICQRGTSLTIQCQVDSQVTMMFWYRQQPGQSLTLIATANQGSEATYESGFVIDKFPISRPNLTFSTLTVSNMSPEDSSIYLCSVYRGRSTEAFFGQGTRLTVV.

The gene calls are TRBV15 and TRBJ1-1, with 7 bases identical to TRBD1. The length of the CDR3 is 14 residues. The V gene end was trimmed by 4 bases and the J gene end by 4 bases; junction bases not matched to a gene: 6. Germline V gives CDR1 LNHNV, CDR2 YYDKDF (reference sequence). CDR3 sequence (DNA): TGTGCCACCAGCACCCAGGGGGACGGCACTGAAGCTTTCTTT. Translating it yields CATSTQGDGTEAFF.

This clone was seen repeatedly, ten times or more. V gene TRBV30 combines with J gene TRBJ1-1; D is uncertain. CDR1 is GTSNPN, CDR2 SVGIG, per germline (reference sequence). Trimming left V 4 bases short and J 5 bases short, with 17 bases between. The CDR3 totals 14 residues. The CDR3 sequence: CAWKTQTLLTEAFF. DNA for the CDR3: TGTGCCTGGAAAACTCAGACGCTTTTGACTGAAGCTTTCTTT.